Listed below are T cell receptor beta chains from one sample, sequenced in a study of CXCR3-negative and CXCR3-positive naive CD8 T cells. TCRdb processed the 5' RACE reads again and assigns one entry to each CDR3 protein, with no DNA. The clone table shows about 43,000 distinct CDR3 sequences, with the ten largest holding about 10%. Material: memory CD8+ T cells from blood. These receptors came from a human donor in good health. Some clones in this sample may be carry-over from other donors' samples. The CDR3 runs from the conserved cysteine through the conserved F or W.

v_gene	j_gene	CDR3aa
TRBV6-2/TRBV6-3	TRBJ2-7	CASSYGTGPPTRQYF
TRBV20-1	TRBJ2-1	CSASADRVYEQFF
TRBV6-2/TRBV6-3	TRBJ1-3	CASRDPGTGISGNTIYF
TRBV5-1	TRBJ2-7	CASSLEGPEQYF
TRBV5-5	TRBJ2-4	CASSLALAGGLAKNIQYF
TRBV9	TRBJ1-2	CASSATGVGYTF
TRBV20-1	TRBJ1-6	CSASLRGNSPLHF
TRBV29-1	TRBJ2-2	CSAGTSGELFF
TRBV10-3	TRBJ1-1	CAISESRQGGTEAFF
TRBV6-2/TRBV6-3	TRBJ2-2	CASSYGGENTGELFF
TRBV29-1	TRBJ1-2	CSGKNRDGYGYTF
TRBV6-2/TRBV6-3	TRBJ2-1	CASSYPYYNEQFF
TRBV4-1	TRBJ1-3	CASSQFRIIADTIYF
TRBV7-8	TRBJ1-3	CASSLAIGNTIYF
TRBV20-1	TRBJ2-7	CSAWGLGTYEQYF
TRBV7-2	TRBJ2-2	CASSPSGTGELFF
TRBV7-9	TRBJ1-5	CASSLDNQPQHF
TRBV4-2	TRBJ2-2	CASSQDGGGTGELFF
TRBV7-2	TRBJ1-1	CANQKGEFNTEAFF
TRBV10-2	TRBJ2-7	CASSEWRLSNYEQYF
TRBV11-2	TRBJ1-2	CASSFPGENYGYTF
TRBV20-1	TRBJ2-7	CSARAGTPGQGFYEQYF
TRBV7-3	TRBJ1-1	CASSLGYGTEAFF
TRBV29-1	TRBJ2-5	CSSDRLAGGQETQYF
TRBV7-9	TRBJ1-2	CASSLVAGAPYGYTF
TRBV3-1	TRBJ2-1	CASSQTPSGRGHEQFF